The 4 T cell receptor beta chains below were found in one sample sequenced in a study of T cells expressing NK-cell markers (dated by TCRdb to the early 2020s). The library came from 5' RACE. These reads were obtained on an Illumina HiSeq 2000. TCRdb reprocessed the public reads and reports one entry per CDR3 protein sequence, without DNA. This sample's records show 150,000 to 170,000 distinct CDR3 sequences. Around a third of the sample is held by the ten biggest clonotypes. Sequencing input: blood T cells: a sorted CD56 or NKG2C T cell subset, CD4+ or CD8+ T cells, or bulk PBMC T cells (not recorded which). The source is a woman between 45 and 60 years old in good health. Donor details come from another sample of the same person, matched by shared clones.

The chain employs TRBV6-5 and TRBJ1-5; there is no DNA to check the TCRdb D call of TRBD1. The CDR3 spans 13 residues. Per germline, CDR1 MNHEY and CDR2 SVGAGI. This CDR3 is CASSSGVHQPQHF.

The chain couples TRBV20-1 to TRBJ2-7; absent DNA, TCRdb's TRBD2 call cannot be checked. The CDR3 has 13 residues. Germline assignment: CDR1 DFQATT and CDR2 SNEGSKA (reference sequence). The CDR3: CSAWGTSGSARYF.

This chain joins TRBV29-1 and TRBJ2-7; no DNA is available, so the TRBD2 call from TCRdb remains unchecked. The CDR3 consists of 12 residues. Per the germline V gene, CDR1 is SQVTM and CDR2 is ANQGSEA. This CDR3 is CSAGTPPYEQYF.

The J gene is TRBJ1-2, the V gene TRBV6-5; TCRdb's D call of TRBD1 is untestable without DNA. The V gene's germline CDR1 is MNHEY and CDR2 SVGAGI. The CDR3 consists of 14 residues. This CDR3 reads CASSPFTGVHGYTF.